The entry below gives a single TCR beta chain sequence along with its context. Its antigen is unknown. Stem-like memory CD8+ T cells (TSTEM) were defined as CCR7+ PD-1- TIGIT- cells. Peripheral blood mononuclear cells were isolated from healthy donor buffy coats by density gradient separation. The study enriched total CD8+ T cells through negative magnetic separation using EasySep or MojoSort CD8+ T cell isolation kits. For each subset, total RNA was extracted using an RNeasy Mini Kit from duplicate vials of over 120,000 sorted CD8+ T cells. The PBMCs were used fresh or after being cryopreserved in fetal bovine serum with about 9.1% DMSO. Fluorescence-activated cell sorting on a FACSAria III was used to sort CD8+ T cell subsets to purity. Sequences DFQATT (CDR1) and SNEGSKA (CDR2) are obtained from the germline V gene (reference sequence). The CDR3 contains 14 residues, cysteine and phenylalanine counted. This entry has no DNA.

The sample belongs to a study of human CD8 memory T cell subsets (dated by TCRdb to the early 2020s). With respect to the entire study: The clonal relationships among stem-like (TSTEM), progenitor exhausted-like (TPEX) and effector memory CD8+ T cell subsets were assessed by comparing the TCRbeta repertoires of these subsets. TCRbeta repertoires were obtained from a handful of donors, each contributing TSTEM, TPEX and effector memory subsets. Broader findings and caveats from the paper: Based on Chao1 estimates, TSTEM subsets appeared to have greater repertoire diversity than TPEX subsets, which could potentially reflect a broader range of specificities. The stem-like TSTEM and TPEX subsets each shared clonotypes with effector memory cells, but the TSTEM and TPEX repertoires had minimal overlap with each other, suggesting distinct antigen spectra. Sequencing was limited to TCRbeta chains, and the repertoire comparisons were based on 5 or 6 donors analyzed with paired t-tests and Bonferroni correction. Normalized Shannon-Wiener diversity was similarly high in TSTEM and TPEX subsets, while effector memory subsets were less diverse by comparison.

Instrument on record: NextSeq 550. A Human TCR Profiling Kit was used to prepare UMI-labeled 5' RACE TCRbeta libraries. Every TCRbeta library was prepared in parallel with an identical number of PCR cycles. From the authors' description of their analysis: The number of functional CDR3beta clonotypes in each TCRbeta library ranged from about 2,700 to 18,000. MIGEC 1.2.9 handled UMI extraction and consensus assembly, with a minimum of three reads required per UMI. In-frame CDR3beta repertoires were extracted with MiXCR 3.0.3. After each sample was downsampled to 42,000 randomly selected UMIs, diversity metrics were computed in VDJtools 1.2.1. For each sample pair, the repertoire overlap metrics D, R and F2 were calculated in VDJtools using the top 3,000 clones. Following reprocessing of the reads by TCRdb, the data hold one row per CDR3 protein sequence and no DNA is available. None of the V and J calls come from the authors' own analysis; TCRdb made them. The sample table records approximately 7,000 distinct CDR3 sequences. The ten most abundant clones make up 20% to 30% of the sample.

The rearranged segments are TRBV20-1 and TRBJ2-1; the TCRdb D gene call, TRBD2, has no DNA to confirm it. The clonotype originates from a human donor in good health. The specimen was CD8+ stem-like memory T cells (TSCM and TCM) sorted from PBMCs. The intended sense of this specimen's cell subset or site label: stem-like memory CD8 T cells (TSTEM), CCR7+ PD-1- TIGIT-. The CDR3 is CSATGTSSYNEQFF.